The 6 T cell receptor beta chains presented below share a single source sample, sequenced in a study of read filtering for tumor transcriptome and immune sequencing. The library was built from roughly 400 ng RNA with molecular barcoded adaptors for alpha/delta and beta/gamma chains. Each CDR3 protein is one row after TCRdb ran MiXCR on the reads. The table has approximately 20,000 distinct CDR3 sequences, roughly a fifth seen once. The sequencing sample was made of a population of CD138-negative cells sorted from bone marrow. Receptor source: a donor aged 40 or older with multiple myeloma.

On this clonotype: Relative to the germline gene, one junction end is altered; a read error may explain this. The chain couples TRBV5-1 to TRBJ1-1; D gene unclear. Germline CDR1 and CDR2: SGHRS and YFSETQ. CDR3 length: 15 amino acids. The CDR3 sequence: CASSLAVGSRTEASF. The CDR3, as DNA: TGCGCCAGCAGCTTGGCCGTGGGGAGTAGAACTGAAGCTTCCTTT. Full variable domain (rest looked up from reference TRBV5-1 and TRBJ1-1): KAGVTQTPRYLIKTRGQQVTLSCSPISGHRSVSWYQQTPGQGLQFLFEYFSETQRNKGNFPGRFSGRQFSNSRSEMNVSTLELGDSALYLCASSLAVGSRTEASFGQGTRLTVV.

This clonotype has a handful of counts. The chain carries TRBV24-1 and TRBJ2-1; TRBD2 matches 7 bases. Germline CDR1 is KGHDR and CDR2 is SFDVKD. This CDR3 comprises 15 residues. J was trimmed by 4 bases and V by 4 bases; bases with no gene match: 6. Written as DNA, the CDR3 is TGTGCCACCAGTGACGCCGGGACTAAATACAATGAGCAGTTCTTC. Its translation is CATSDAGTKYNEQFF.

The CDR3 region has the DNA TGTGCCAGCAGCCAAGATTGGGGCGGGAGCTACAATGAGCAGTTCTTC. Translation: CASSQDWGGSYNEQFF. The chain is built from TRBV3-1 and TRBJ2-1, with 7 bases aligning to TRBD2. The ends lost 0 bases at V and 3 bases at J; junction bases unmatched: 5. The CDR3 consists of 16 residues. CDR1 LGHDT and CDR2 YNNKEL come from the germline V gene (reference sequence).

Only one count was recorded for this clonotype. The CDR3 does not close with the conserved phenylalanine or tryptophan, likely indicating a read error. The genes are TRBV29-1 and TRBJ2-1; perhaps TRBD2 as D (5 bases). The CDR3 has 13 residues. Trimming pared 1 base from V and 3 bases from J, leaving 7 bases between. CDR1 is SQVTM, CDR2 ANQGSEA, per germline. The CDR3 sequence: CSVEAGYYNEQFL. The DNA of the CDR3 is TGCAGCGTTGAAGCGGGATACTACAATGAGCAGTTCCTC.

Details on this clonotype: This could be a read error, since a much larger clone is one nucleotide away. The genes are TRBV2 and TRBJ2-7; D unresolved. The CDR3 has 12 residues. V was shortened by 10 bases and J by 6 bases, with 16 bases between the two germline ends. CDR1 is SNHLY and CDR2 is FYNNEI in the germline V gene. CDR3 amino acids: CANRTDIREQYF. Here the CDR3 DNA reads TGTGCCAACAGAACCGACATTCGCGAGCAGTACTTC. Based on the CDR3 plus reference TRBV2 and TRBJ2-7, the full variable domain is EPEVTQTPSHQVTQMGQEVILRCVPISNHLYFYWYRQILGQKVEFLVSFYNNEISEKSEIFDDQFSVERPDGSNFTLKIRSTKLEDSAMYFCANRTDIREQYFGPGTRLTVT.

This clonotype has at least ten counts. The chain uses TRBV20-1 and TRBJ2-1; 10 bases align to TRBD1. The trim removed 0 bases at V and 6 bases at J, leaving 2 bases unmatched. This CDR3 has 14 amino acids. CDR1 is DFQATT and CDR2 is SNEGSKA in the germline V gene (reference sequence). Here the CDR3 reads CSARETGGTNEQFF. Written as DNA, the CDR3 is TGCAGTGCTAGAGAGACAGGGGGCACCAATGAGCAGTTCTTC.